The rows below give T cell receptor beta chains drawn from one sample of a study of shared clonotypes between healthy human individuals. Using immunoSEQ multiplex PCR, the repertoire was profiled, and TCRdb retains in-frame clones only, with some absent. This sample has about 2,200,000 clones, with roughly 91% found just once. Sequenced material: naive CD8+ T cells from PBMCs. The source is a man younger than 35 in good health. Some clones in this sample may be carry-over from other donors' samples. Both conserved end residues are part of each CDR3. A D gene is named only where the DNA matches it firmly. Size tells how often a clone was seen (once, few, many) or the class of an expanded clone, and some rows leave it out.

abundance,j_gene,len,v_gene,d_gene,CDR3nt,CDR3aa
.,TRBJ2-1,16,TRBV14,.,TGTGCCAGCAGCCAACAACCACTAGAGTACTACAATGAGCAGTTCTTC,CASSQQPLEYYNEQFF
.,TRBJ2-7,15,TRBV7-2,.,TGTGCCAGCAGCTTAGGGGCGGGTTATCTCTACGAGCAGTACTTC,CASSLGAGYLYEQYF
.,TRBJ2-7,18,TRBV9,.,TGTGCCAGCAGCTCTCCAAGGGGTAGCATTAGCAGTAGTTACGAGCAGTACTTC,CASSSPRGSISSSYEQYF
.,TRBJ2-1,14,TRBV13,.,TGTGCCAGCAGCTTATATAGCGGAAGCAATGAGCAGTTCTTC,CASSLYSGSNEQFF
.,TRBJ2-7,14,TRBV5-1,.,TGCGCCAGCAGCTTGGCCAAGGGGGTCCACGAGCAGTACTTC,CASSLAKGVHEQYF
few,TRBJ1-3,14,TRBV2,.,TGTGCCAGCAGAGACTTTGGCTCTGGAAACACCATATATTTT,CASRDFGSGNTIYF
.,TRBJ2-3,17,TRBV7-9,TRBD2,TGTGCCAGCAGCCCCGGGAGGCTCCGTAGACCCCCAGATACGCAGTATTTT,CASSPGRLRRPPDTQYF
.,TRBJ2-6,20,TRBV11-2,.,TGTGCCAGCAGCTTAGATTGGGGGGTACAGACCTCCTCTGGGGCCAACGTCCTGACTTTC,CASSLDWGVQTSSGANVLTF
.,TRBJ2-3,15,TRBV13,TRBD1,TGTGCCAGCAGCTTAAGGGACAGGGGCACAGATACGCAGTATTTT,CASSLRDRGTDTQYF
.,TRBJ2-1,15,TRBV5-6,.,TGTGCCAGCGGACTAATGAGGGAACTTCCGCCAGAGCAGTTCTTC,CASGLMRELPPEQFF
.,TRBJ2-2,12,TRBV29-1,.,TGCAGCGTCGTGGGGGGAACCGGGGAGCTGTTTTTT,CSVVGGTGELFF
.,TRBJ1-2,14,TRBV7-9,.,TGTGCCAGCAGCTTGTCCAGGTCGGGCTATGGCTACACCTTC,CASSLSRSGYGYTF
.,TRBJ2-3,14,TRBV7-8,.,TGTGCCACCCGTTCTGTGGGGGCAGCAGATACGCAGTATTTT,CATRSVGAADTQYF
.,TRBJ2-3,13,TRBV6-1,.,TGTGCCAGCAGTGAAGGAGGATGGGATACGCAGTATTTT,CASSEGGWDTQYF
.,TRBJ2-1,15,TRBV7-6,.,TGTGCCAGCAGCTTGTGGCAGGGGCCCTCCAATGAGCAGTTCTTC,CASSLWQGPSNEQFF
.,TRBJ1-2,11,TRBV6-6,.,TGTGCCAGCAGATGGAGCTATGGCTACACCTTC,CASRWSYGYTF
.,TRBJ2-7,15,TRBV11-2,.,TGTGCCAGCAGCTTAGATCGGGGTGGGCCCTACGAGCAGTACTTC,CASSLDRGGPYEQYF
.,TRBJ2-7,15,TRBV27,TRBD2,TGTGCCAGCAGTTTATCGCCTAGCGGCTCCTACGAGCAGTACTTC,CASSLSPSGSYEQYF
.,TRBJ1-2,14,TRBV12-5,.,TGTGCTAGTGGTCCGACGGACGGCCTCTATGGCTACACCTTC,CASGPTDGLYGYTF
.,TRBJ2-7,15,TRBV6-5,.,TGTGCCAGCAGTTACTCGCGGGGTTTTCTCTACGAGCAGTACTTC,CASSYSRGFLYEQYF
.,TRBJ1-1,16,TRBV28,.,TGTGCCAGCAGGACCGAGGGGGGGGGATGGAGCACTGAAGCTTTCTTT,CASRTEGGGWSTEAFF
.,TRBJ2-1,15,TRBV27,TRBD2,TGTGCCAGCAGTTTATCGGGACTAGCTGTTAATGAGCAGTTCTTC,CASSLSGLAVNEQFF
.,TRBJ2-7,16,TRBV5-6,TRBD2,TGTGCCAGCAGCTTGGCCGGGGTTAGCGGGAGCTACGAGCAGTACTTC,CASSLAGVSGSYEQYF
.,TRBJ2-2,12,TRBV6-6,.,TGTGCCAGCAGTTACGGCGGGGGGGAGCTGTTTTTT,CASSYGGGELFF
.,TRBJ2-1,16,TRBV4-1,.,TGCGCCAGCAGCCCGGGGACGGTGCACTCCTACAATGAGCAGTTCTTC,CASSPGTVHSYNEQFF
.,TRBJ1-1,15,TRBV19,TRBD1,TGTGCCAGTAGTGAAGACAGGGGGCGAGACACTGAAGCTTTCTTT,CASSEDRGRDTEAFF
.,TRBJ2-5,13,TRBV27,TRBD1,TGTGCCAGCAAGTGGACAGGGGAAGAGACCCAGTACTTC,CASKWTGEETQYF
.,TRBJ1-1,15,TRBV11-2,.,TGTGCCAGCAGCTTAGGGCCAGGGGCGAACACTGAAGCTTTCTTT,CASSLGPGANTEAFF
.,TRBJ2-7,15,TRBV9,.,TGTGCCAGCAGCGTCTTTGCCGGGAGCTCCTACGAGCAGTACTTC,CASSVFAGSSYEQYF
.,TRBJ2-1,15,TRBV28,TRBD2,TGTGCCAGCAGTTTATGGGCTAGCGGTGACAATGAGCAGTTCTTC,CASSLWASGDNEQFF
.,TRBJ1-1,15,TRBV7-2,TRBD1,TGTGCCAGCAGCTTGGGTAACAGGGGATACACTGAAGCTTTCTTT,CASSLGNRGYTEAFF
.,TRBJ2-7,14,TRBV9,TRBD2,TGTGCCAGCAGCGTAGGGACTAGCCCCTGGGAGCAGTACTTC,CASSVGTSPWEQYF
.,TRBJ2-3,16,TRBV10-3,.,TGTGCCATCAGTGAAAGTGGGGGGCCCGACACAGATACGCAGTATTTT,CAISESGGPDTDTQYF
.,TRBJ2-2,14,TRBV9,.,TGTGCCAGCAGCGTAGGAGCCGGGACTGGGGAGCTGTTTTTT,CASSVGAGTGELFF
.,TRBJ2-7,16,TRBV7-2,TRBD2,TGTGCCAGCAGCTTAATCCCGCGGGAGGGTATCTACGAGCAGTACTTC,CASSLIPREGIYEQYF
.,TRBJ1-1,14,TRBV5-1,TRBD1,TGCGCCAGCAGCTTGGGGCAGGGGGCAGCTGAAGCTTTCTTT,CASSLGQGAAEAFF
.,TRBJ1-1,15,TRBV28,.,TGTGCCAGCAGCCCCACCCCCACAGGGAACACTGAAGCTTTCTTT,CASSPTPTGNTEAFF
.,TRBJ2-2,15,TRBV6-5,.,TGTGCCAGCAGTTATAGGGGTTTGGACACCGGGGAGCTGTTTTTT,CASSYRGLDTGELFF
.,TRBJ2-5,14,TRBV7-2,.,TGTGCCAGCAGCTTATCTAACTCTGGGGCATTGGAGTACTTC,CASSLSNSGALEYF
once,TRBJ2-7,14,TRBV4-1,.,TGCGCCAGCAGCCAGTCGGTGGGATCCTACGAGCAGTACTTC,CASSQSVGSYEQYF
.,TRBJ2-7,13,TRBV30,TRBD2,TGTGCCTGGAGTGTGGCTAGCGGCTACGAGCAGTACTTC,CAWSVASGYEQYF
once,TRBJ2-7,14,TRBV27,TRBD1,TGTGCCAGCAGTTGGACAGGGCACTCCTACGAGCAGTACTTC,CASSWTGHSYEQYF
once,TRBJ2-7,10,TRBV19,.,TGTGCCAGTAGTAACGGAGAGCAGTACTTC,CASSNGEQYF
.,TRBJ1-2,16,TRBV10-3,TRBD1,TGTGCCATCAGTGATCTCCCCCGGACAGGGGGCCATGGCTACACCTTC,CAISDLPRTGGHGYTF
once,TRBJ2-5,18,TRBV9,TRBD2,TGTGCCAGCAGCGTAGACTTACGTCTAGCGGGAGGGCGAGAGACCCAGTACTTC,CASSVDLRLAGGRETQYF
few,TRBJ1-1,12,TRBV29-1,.,TGCAGCGTTGATGCAGGGACCACTGAAGCTTTCTTT,CSVDAGTTEAFF
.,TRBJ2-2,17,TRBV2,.,TGTGCCAGCAGTCTCGACACCGGCCATGCGAACACCGGGGAGCTGTTTTTT,CASSLDTGHANTGELFF
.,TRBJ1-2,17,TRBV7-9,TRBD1,TGTGCCAGCACCATCGCCGACCCGGGACAGCCTAACTATGGCTACACCTTC,CASTIADPGQPNYGYTF
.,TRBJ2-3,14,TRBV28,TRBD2,TGTGCCAGCAGTTTTGGGCTAGCGGGAGACACGCAGTATTTT,CASSFGLAGDTQYF
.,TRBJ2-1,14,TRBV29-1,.,TGCAGCGTTGAAGTTCGACAGTCCTACAATGAGCAGTTCTTC,CSVEVRQSYNEQFF
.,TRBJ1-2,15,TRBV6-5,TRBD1,TGTGCCAGCAAGGACAGGGGGCCGGGTAACTATGGCTACACCTTC,CASKDRGPGNYGYTF
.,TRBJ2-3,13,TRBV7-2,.,TGTGCCAGCAGCCCAGGACCCTCGGATACGCAGTATTTT,CASSPGPSDTQYF
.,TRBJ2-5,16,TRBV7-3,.,TGTGCCAGCAGCTTAGCCTTCTCTCGACAGCAAGAGACCCAGTACTTC,CASSLAFSRQQETQYF
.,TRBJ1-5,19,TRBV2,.,TGTGCCAGCAGTGAATCTGAGGCCAGGAGGGGGTATAGCAATCAGCCCCAGCATTTT,CASSESEARRGYSNQPQHF
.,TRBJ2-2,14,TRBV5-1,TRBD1,TGCGCCAGCAGCTGGACAGGGTCCGCCGGGGAGCTGTTTTTT,CASSWTGSAGELFF